Described below is a single T cell receptor (beta chain) sequence and its context. This sample was taken from a study of blood T cell repertoires in COVID-19. About the study: Spain, Italy and the United States supplied samples that represented acute and convalescent COVID-19. PBMCs, B-cell-depleted T cells, or T cells were the source of the cDNA or gDNA that made up the material.

The ends were cut back, 7 bases at V and 3 bases at J, with 12 bases in the middle. The germline gives CDR1 MNHEY, CDR2 SVGAGI. The CDR3 is 13 amino acids. Per the original methods: Amplification of reference gene primers was used by the study to estimate nucleated cell counts. Method: immunoSEQ multiplex PCR; TCRdb's copy keeps in-frame clones and lacks some. D and trimming come from the DNA, and the V and J calls and clone size come from that table. The table lists about 100,000 clones, about 91% of them singletons, with roughly 5.5% in the top ten. This receptor was taken from a human donor in a cohort sampled during active COVID-19. The sequenced sample consisted of peripheral blood. The chain combines TRBV6-5 with TRBJ1-2; D uncertain. CDR3: CASKSGRDYGYTF. CDR3 coding DNA: TGTGCCAGCAAATCTGGGCGCGACTATGGCTACACCTTC.